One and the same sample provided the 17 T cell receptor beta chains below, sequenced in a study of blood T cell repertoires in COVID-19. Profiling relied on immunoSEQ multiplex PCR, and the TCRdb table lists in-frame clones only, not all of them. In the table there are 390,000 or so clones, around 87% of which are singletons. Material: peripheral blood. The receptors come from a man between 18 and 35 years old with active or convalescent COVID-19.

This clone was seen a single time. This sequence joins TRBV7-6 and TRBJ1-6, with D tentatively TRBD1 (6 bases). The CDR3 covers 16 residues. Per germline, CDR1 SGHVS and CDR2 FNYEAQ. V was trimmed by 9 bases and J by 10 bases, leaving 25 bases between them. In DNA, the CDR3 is TGTGCCAGTTCCGCATACAACCGGGACACTTTGTCACCCCTCCACTTT. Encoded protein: CASSAYNRDTLSPLHF.

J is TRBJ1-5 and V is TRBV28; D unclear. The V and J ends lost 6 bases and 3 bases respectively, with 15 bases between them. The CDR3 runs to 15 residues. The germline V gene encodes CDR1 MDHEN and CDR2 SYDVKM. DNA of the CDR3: TGTGCCAGCAGACTCAGGAACGTTTTCAATCAGCCCCAGCATTTT. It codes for CASRLRNVFNQPQHF. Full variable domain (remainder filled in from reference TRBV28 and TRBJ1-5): DVKVTQSSRYLVKRTGEKVFLECVQDMDHENMFWYRQDPGLGLRLIYFSYDVKMKEKGDIPEGYSVSREKKERFSLILESASTNQTSMYLCASRLRNVFNQPQHFGDGTRLSIL.

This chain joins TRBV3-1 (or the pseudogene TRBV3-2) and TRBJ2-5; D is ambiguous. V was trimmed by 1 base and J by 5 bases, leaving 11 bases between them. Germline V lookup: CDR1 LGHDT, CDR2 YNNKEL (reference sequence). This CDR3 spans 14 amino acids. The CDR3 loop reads CASSQAPTTETQYF. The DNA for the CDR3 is TGTGCCAGCAGCCAAGCCCCTACCACGGAGACCCAGTACTTC.

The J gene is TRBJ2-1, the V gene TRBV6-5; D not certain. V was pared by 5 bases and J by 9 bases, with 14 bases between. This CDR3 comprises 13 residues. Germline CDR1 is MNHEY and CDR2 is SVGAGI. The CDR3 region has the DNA TGTGCCAGCAGTCAGGTTTCGTCAGGTGAGCAGTTCTTC. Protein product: CASSQVSSGEQFF.

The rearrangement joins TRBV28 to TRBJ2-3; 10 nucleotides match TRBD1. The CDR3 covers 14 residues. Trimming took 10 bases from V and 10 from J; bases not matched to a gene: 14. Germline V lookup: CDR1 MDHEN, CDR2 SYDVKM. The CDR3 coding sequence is TGTGCCATCAACCGGGGGACAGGGGCCAAGTCGCAGTATTTT. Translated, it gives CAINRGTGAKSQYF.

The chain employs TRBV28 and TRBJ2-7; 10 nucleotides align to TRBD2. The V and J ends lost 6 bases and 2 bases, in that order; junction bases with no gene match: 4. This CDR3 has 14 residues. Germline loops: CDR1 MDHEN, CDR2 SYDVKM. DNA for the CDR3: TGTGCCAGCAGCAGCGGACTAGCGGCCTACGAGCAGTACTTC. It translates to CASSSGLAAYEQYF.

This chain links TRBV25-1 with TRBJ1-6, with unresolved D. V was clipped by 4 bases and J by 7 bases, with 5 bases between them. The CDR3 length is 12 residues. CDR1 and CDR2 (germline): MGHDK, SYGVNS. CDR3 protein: CASSGLNSPLHF. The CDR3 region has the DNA TGTGCCAGCAGTGGTCTGAATTCACCCCTCCACTTT.

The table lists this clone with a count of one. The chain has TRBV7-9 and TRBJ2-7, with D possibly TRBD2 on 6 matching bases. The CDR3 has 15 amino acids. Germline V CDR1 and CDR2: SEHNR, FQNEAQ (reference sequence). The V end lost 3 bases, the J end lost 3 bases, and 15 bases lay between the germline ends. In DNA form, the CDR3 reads TGTGCCAGCAGCTTTGGGCGGACGGACTACTACGAGCAGTACTTC. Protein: CASSFGRTDYYEQYF.

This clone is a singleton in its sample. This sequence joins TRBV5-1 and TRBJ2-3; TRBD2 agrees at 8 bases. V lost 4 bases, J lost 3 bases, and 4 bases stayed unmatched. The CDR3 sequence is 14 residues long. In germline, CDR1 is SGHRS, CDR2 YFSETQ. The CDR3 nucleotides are TGCGCCAGCAGCCTAGCGGGCTTGACAGATACGCAGTATTTT. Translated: CASSLAGLTDTQYF. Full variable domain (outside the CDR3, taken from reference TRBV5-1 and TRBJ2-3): KAGVTQTPRYLIKTRGQQVTLSCSPISGHRSVSWYQQTPGQGLQFLFEYFSETQRNKGNFPGRFSGRQFSNSRSEMNVSTLELGDSALYLCASSLAGLTDTQYFGPGTRLTVL.

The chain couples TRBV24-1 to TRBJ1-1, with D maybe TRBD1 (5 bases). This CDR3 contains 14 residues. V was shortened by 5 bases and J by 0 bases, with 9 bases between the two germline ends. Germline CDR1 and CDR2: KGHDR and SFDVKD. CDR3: CATSAGGMNTEAFF. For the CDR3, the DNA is TGTGCCACCAGTGCCGGGGGGATGAACACTGAAGCTTTCTTT.

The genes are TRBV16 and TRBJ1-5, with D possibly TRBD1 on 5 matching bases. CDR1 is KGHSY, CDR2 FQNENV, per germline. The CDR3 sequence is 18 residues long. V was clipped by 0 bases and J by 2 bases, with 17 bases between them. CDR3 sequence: CASSQSRTAGRGNQPQHF. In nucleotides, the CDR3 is TGTGCCAGCAGCCAATCAAGGACGGCGGGGCGCGGCAATCAGCCCCAGCATTTT.

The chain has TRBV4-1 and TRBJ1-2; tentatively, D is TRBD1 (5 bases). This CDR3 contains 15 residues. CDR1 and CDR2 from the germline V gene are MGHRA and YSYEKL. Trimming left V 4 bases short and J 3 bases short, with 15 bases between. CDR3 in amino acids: CASSPILGADYGYTF. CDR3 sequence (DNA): TGCGCCAGCAGCCCCATTCTAGGGGCCGACTATGGCTACACCTTC.

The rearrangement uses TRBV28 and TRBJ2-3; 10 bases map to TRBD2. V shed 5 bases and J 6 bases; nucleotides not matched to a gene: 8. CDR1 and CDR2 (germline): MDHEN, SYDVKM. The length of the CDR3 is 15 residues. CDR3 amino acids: CASSPPAGGLDTQYF. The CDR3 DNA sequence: TGTGCCAGCAGTCCCCCAGCGGGAGGGTTGGATACGCAGTATTTT.

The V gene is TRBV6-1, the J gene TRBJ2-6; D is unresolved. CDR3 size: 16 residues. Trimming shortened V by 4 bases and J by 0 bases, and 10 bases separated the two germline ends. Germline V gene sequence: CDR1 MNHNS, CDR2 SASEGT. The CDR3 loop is CASSVFAYSGANVLTF. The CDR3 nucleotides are TGTGCCAGCAGTGTATTCGCGTACTCTGGGGCCAACGTCCTGACTTTC.

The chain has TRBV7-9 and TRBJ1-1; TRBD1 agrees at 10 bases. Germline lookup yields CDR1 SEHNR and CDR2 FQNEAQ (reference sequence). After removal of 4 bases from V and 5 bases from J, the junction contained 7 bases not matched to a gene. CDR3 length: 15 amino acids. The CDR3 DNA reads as TGTGCCAGCAGCTGGACCGGGACAGGGGATACTGAAGCTTTCTTT. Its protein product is CASSWTGTGDTEAFF.

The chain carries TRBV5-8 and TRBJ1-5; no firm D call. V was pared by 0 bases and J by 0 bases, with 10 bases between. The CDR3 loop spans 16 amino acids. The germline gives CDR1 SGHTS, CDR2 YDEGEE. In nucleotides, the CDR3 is TGTGCCAGCAGCTTGGATTGGCCAAATAGCAATCAGCCCCAGCATTTT. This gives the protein CASSLDWPNSNQPQHF.

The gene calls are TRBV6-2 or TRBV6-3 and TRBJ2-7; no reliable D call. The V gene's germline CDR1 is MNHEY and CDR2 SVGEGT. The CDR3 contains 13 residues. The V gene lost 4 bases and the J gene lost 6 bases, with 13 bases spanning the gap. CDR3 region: CASSWKETGEQYF. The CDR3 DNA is TGTGCCAGCAGTTGGAAAGAGACGGGCGAGCAGTACTTC.